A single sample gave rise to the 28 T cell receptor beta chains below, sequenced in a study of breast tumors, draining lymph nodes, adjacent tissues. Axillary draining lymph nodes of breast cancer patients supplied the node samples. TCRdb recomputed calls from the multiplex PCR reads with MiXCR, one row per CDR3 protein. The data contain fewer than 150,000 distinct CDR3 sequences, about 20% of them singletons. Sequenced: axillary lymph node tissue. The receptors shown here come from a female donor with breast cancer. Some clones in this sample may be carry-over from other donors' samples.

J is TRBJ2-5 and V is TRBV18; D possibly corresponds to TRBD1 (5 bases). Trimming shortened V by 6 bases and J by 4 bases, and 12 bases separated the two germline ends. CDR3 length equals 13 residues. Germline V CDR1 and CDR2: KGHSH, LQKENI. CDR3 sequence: CASSPDSSETQYF. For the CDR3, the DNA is TGTGCCAGCTCCCCCGACAGTTCAGAGACCCAGTACTTC.

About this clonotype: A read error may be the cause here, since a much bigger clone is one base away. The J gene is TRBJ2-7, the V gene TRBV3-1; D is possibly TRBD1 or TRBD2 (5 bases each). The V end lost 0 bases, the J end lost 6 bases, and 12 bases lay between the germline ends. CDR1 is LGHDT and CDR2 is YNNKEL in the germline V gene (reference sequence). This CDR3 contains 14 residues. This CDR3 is CASSQDRDLCEQYF. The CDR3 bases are TGTGCCAGCAGCCAAGATCGGGACCTTTGCGAGCAGTACTTC.

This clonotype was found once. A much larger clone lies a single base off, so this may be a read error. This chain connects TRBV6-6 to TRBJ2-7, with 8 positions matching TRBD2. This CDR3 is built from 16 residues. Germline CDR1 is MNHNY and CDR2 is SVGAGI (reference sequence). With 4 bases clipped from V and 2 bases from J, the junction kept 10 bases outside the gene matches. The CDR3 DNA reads TGTGCCAGCAGTTCCCGACTAGCGAGAGGCCCCTACGAGCAGTACTTC. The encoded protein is CASSSRLARGPYEQYF.

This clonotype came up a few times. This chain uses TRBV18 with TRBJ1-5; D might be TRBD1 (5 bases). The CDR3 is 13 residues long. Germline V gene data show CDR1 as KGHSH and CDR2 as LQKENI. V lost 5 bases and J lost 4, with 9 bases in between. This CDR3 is CASSGDSNQPQHF. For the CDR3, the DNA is TGTGCCAGCTCAGGTGACAGTAATCAGCCCCAGCATTTT. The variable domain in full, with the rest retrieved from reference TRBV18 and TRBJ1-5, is NAGVMQNPRHLVRRRGQEARLRCSPMKGHSHVYWYRQLPEEGLKFMVYLQKENIIDESGMPKERFSAEFPKEGPSILRIQQVVRGDSAAYFCASSGDSNQPQHFGDGTRLSIL.

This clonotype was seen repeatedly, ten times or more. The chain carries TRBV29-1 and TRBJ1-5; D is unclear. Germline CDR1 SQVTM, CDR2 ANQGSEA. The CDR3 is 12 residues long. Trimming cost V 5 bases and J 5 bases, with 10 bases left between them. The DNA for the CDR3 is TGCAGCGTTTTGGACGGTGATCAGCCCCAGCATTTT. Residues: CSVLDGDQPQHF.

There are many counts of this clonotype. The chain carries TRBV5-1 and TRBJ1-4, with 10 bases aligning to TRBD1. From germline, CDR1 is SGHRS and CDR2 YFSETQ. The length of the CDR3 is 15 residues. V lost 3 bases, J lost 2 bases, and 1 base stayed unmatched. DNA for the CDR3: TGCGCCAGCAGCTGGGGACAGGGGACTAATGAAAAACTGTTTTTT. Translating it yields CASSWGQGTNEKLFF.

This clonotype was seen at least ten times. DNA for the CDR3: TGCGCCAGCGCCGAAGGGCAGGGGGCGCGGAATGAGCAGTTCTTC. Translation gives CASAEGQGARNEQFF. The chain combines TRBV4-1 with TRBJ2-1; 8 bases fit TRBD1. There are 15 residues in the CDR3. J gave up 7 bases and V 8 bases, and 13 bases lay outside the gene matches. Germline V gives CDR1 MGHRA, CDR2 YSYEKL.

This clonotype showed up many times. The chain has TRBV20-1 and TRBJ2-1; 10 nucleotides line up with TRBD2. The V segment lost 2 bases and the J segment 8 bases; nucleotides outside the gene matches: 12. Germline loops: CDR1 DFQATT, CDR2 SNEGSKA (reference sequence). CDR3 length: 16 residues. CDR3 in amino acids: CSARSEASGSFDEQFF. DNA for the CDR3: TGCAGTGCTAGATCGGAGGCTAGCGGGAGTTTCGATGAGCAGTTCTTC.

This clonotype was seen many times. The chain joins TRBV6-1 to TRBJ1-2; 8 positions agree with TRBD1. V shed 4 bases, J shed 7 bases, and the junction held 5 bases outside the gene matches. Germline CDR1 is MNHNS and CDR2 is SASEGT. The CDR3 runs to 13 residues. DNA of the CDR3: TGTGCCAGCAGTGTCGGACAGGGACGTGGCTACACCTTC. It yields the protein CASSVGQGRGYTF.

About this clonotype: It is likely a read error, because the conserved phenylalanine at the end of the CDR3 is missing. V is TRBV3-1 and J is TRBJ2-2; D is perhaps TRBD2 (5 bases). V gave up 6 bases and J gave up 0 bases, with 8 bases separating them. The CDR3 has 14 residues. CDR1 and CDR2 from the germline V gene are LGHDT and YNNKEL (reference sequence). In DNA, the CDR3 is TGTGCCAGCAGGAGGGCGGCGAACACCGGGGAGCTGTTTTCT. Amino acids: CASRRAANTGELFS.

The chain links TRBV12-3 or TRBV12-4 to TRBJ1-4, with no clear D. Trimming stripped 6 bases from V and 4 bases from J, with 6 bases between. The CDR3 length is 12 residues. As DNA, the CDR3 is TGTGCCAGCAGCCGGGTTAATGAAAAACTGTTTTTT. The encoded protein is CASSRVNEKLFF.

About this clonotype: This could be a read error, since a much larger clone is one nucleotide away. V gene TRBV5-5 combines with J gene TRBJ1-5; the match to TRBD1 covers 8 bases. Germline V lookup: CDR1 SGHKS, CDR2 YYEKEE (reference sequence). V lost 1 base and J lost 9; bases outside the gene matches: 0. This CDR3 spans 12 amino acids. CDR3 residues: CASSLTGGPQHF. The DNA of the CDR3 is TGTGCCAGCAGCTTGACAGGGGGGCCCCAGCATTTT.

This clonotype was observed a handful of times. DNA for the CDR3: TGTGCCAGCAGCTCCGGGACTAGCCCTAGAGAGACCCAGTACTTC. This encodes CASSSGTSPRETQYF. The V call is TRBV5-4, the J call TRBJ2-5, with 9 bases identical to TRBD2. V dropped 3 bases and J dropped 4; count of bases not matched to a gene: 7. There are 15 residues in the CDR3. CDR1 SGHNT and CDR2 YYREEE come from the germline V gene (reference sequence).

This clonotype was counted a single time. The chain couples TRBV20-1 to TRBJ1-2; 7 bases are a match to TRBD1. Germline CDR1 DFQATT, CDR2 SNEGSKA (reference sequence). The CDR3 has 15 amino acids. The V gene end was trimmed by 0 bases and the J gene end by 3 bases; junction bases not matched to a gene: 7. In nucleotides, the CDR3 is TGCAGTGCTAGAGATCCGACAGGGCGAGACTATGGCTACACCTTC. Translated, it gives CSARDPTGRDYGYTF.

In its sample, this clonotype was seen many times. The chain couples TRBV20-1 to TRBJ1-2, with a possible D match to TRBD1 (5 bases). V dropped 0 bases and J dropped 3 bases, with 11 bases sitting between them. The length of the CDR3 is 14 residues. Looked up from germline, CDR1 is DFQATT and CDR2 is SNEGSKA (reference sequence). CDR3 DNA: TGCAGTGCTAGAGACACGACAGTATACTATGGCTACACCTTC. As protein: CSARDTTVYYGYTF.

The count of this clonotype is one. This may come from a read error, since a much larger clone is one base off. Here the CDR3 reads CASSFQGGVDGCTF. CDR3 bases: TGTGCCAGCAGTTTTCAGGGGGGAGTCGATGGCTGCACCTTC. The chain links TRBV27 to TRBJ1-2, with 7 bases lining up with TRBD1. Germline V gene sequence: CDR1 MNHEY, CDR2 SMNVEV (reference sequence). The CDR3 totals 14 residues.

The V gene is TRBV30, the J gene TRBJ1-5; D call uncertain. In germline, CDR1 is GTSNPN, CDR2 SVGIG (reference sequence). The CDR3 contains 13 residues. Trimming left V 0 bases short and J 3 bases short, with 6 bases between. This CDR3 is CAWSVRTNQPQHF. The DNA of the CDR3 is TGTGCCTGGAGTGTAAGGACCAATCAGCCCCAGCATTTT.

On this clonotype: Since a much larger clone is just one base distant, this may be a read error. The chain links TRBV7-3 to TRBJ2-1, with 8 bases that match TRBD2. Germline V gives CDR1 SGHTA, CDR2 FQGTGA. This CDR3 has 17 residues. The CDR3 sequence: CASSEYGRAYSYNGQFF. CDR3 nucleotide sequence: TGTGCCAGCTCGGAGTACGGGAGGGCCTACTCCTACAATGGGCAGTTCTTC.

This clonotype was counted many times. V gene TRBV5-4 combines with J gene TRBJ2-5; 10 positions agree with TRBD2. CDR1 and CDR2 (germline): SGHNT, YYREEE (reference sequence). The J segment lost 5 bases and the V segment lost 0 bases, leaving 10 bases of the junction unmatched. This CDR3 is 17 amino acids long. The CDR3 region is CASSLGASGSIGETQYF. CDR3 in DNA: TGTGCCAGCAGCTTGGGTGCTAGCGGGAGTATCGGGGAGACCCAGTACTTC.

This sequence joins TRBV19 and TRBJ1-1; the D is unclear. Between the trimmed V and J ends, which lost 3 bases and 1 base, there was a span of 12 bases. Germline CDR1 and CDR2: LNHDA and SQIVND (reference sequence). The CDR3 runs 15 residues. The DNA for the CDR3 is TGTGCCAGTAGTATCGTCCTGAGGTCGAACACTGAAGCTTTCTTT. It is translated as CASSIVLRSNTEAFF.

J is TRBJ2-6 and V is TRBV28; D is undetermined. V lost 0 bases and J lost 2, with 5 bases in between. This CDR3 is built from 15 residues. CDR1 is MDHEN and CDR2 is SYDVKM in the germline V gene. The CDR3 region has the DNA TGTGCCAGCAGTTTATGGAGTGCTGGGGCCAACGTCCTGACTTTC. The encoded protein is CASSLWSAGANVLTF. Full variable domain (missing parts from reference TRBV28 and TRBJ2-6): DVKVTQSSRYLVKRTGEKVFLECVQDMDHENMFWYRQDPGLGLRLIYFSYDVKMKEKGDIPEGYSVSREKKERFSLILESASTNQTSMYLCASSLWSAGANVLTFGAGSRLTVL.

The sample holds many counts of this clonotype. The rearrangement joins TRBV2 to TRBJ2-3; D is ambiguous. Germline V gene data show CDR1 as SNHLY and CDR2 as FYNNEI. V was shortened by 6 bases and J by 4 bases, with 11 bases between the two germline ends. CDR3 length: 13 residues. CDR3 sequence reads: CASRDRAADTQYF. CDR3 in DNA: TGTGCCAGCAGAGACCGGGCAGCAGATACGCAGTATTTT.

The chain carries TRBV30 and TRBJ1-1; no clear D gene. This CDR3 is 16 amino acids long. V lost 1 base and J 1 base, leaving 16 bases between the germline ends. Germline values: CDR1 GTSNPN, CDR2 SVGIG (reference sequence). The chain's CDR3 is CAWSGPILSGNTEAFF. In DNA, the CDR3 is TGTGCCTGGAGTGGTCCGATCCTGAGTGGGAACACTGAAGCTTTCTTT.

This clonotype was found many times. CDR3 sequence: CASGGLRTTGELFF. The CDR3 DNA is TGTGCCAGCGGGGGACTACGTACTACCGGGGAGCTGTTTTTT. The chain joins TRBV6-2 or TRBV6-3 to TRBJ2-2; 7 nucleotides line up with TRBD2. The CDR3 totals 14 residues. V lost 8 bases and J lost 5; bases outside the gene matches: 8. Germline CDR1 MNHEY, CDR2 SVGEGT.

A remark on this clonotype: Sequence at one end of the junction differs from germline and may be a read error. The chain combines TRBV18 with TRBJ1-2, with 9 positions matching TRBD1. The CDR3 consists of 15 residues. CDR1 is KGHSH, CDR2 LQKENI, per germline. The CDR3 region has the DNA TGTGCCAGCCCACCTCCGGGACAGGGTTTCTATGGCTACACCTTC. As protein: CASPPPGQGFYGYTF.

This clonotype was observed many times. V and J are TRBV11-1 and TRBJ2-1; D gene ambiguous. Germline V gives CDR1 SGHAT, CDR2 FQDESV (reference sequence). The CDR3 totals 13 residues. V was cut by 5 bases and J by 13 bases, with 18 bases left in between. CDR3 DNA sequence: TGTGCCAGCAGCCCGACGCTTACATCCCCACAGTTCTTC. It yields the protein CASSPTLTSPQFF.

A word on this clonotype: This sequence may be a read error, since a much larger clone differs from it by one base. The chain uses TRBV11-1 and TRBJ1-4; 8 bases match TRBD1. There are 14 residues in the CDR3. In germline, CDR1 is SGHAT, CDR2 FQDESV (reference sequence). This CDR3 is CASSIAGQGGKLFF. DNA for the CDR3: TGTGCCAGCAGCATAGCCGGACAGGGAGGAAAACTGTTTTTT.

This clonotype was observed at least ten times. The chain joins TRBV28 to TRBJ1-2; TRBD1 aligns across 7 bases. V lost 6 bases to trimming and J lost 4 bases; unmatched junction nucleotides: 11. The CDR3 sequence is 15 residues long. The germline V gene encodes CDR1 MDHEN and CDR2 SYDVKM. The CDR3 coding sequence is TGTGCCAGCAGCCACAGAGACAGGGTGGGCTATGGCTACACCTTC. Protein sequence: CASSHRDRVGYGYTF.